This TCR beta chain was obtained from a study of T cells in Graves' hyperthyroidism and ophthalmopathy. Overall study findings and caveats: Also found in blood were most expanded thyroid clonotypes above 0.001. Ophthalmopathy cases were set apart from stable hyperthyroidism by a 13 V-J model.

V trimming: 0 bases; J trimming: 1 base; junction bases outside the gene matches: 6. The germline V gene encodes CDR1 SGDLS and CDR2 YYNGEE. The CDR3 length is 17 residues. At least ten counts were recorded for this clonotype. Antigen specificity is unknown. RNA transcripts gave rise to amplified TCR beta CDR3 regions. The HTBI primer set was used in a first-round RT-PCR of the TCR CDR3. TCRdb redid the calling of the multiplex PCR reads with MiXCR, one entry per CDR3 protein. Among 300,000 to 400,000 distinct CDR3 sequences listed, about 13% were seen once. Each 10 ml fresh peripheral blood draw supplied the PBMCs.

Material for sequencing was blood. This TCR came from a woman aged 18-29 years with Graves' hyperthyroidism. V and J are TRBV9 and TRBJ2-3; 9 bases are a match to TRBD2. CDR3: CASSVEPAGGGTDTQYF. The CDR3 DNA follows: TGTGCCAGCAGCGTAGAGCCAGCGGGAGGTGGCACAGATACGCAGTATTTT.